The 28 T cell receptor beta chains below were found in one sample sequenced in a study of a mutant IDH1 vaccine in newly diagnosed glioma. TCRdb's table, derived via immunoSEQ multiplex PCR, lists solely in-frame clones and lacks some. The sample holds about 68,000 clones, roughly 84% seen once. No antigen has been identified for these receptors. As to time point: week 35, safety follow-up. One vaccine dose held 300 ug of mutant IDH1 20-mer peptide and came with topical imiquimod. Sequenced here: PBMCs, sampled from a glioma patient whose treatment included an IDH1 peptide vaccine. The receptors here all came from a man younger than 30 with glioma.

The V gene is TRBV18, the J gene TRBJ2-5; D uncertain. This CDR3 region has 13 residues. The V and J ends lost 0 bases and 5 bases respectively, with 7 bases between them. The V gene's germline CDR1 is KGHSH and CDR2 LQKENI. The CDR3 spells CASSPPSWETQYF. Written as DNA, the CDR3 is TGTGCCAGCTCACCACCTAGCTGGGAGACCCAGTACTTC.

This chain joins TRBV4-2 and TRBJ2-2; 9 bases line up with TRBD1. The V and J ends lost 7 bases and 5 bases, in that order; junction bases with no gene match: 11. Germline-derived CDR1 and CDR2 are LGHNA and YNFKEQ. The length of the CDR3 is 16 residues. The CDR3 sequence is CASTPMTGGLTGELFF. CDR3 in DNA: TGTGCCAGCACGCCAATGACAGGGGGATTAACCGGGGAGCTGTTTTTT.

This clone has only a few counts. This chain uses TRBV19 with TRBJ1-5, with D possibly matching TRBD1 (5 bases). The V and J ends lost 4 bases and 10 bases respectively, with 14 bases between them. Germline values: CDR1 LNHDA, CDR2 SQIVND (reference sequence). This CDR3 comprises 13 residues. CDR3 nucleotides: TGTGCCAGTAGTAAACGGGACCTCGCTCCCCAGCATTTT. The encoded protein is CASSKRDLAPQHF.

V and J are TRBV5-5 and TRBJ1-3; D gene unclear. This CDR3 contains 15 residues. Germline CDR1 and CDR2: SGHKS and YYEKEE (reference sequence). Deletions cut 3 bases from V and 0 bases from J, with 10 bases between. The CDR3 protein is CASSSKSSSGNTIYF. CDR3 in DNA: TGTGCCAGCAGCTCAAAATCTTCCTCTGGAAACACCATATATTTT. The variable domain in full, completed from reference TRBV5-5 and TRBJ1-3, reads DAGVTQSPTHLIKTRGQQVTLRCSPISGHKSVSWYQQVLGQGPQFIFQYYEKEERGRGNFPDRFSARQFPNYSSELNVNALLLGDSALYLCASSSKSSSGNTIYFGEGSWLTVV.

DNA of the CDR3: TGTGCCAGCAGCTTAGAATCCGTCGGCAGCCGTTTTGTCTATGGCTACACCTTC. It yields the protein CASSLESVGSRFVYGYTF. The chain links TRBV7-9 to TRBJ1-2; no clear D. The germline V gene has CDR1 SEHNR and CDR2 FQNEAQ (reference sequence). V was pared by 1 base and J by 4 bases, with 22 bases between. The CDR3 is 18 amino acids.

The V call is TRBV4-1, the J call TRBJ2-3; TRBD1 might be the D (6 bases). From germline, CDR1 is MGHRA and CDR2 YSYEKL. Trimming removed 0 bases at V and 4 bases at J, with 14 bases between. The CDR3 length is 16 residues. The CDR3 bases are TGCGCCAGCAGCCAAGATCCAGGGGTTCATCCAGATACGCAGTATTTT. It translates to CASSQDPGVHPDTQYF.

The chain carries TRBV6-5 and TRBJ1-6, with a weak D call TRBD1 (5 bases). This CDR3 contains 14 residues. V lost 3 bases and J lost 5, with 8 bases in between. Germline-derived CDR1 and CDR2 are MNHEY and SVGAGI. The CDR3 loop reads CASSYTTDNSPLHF. The CDR3 bases are TGTGCCAGCAGTTATACGACAGATAATTCACCCCTCCACTTT.

The chain links TRBV30 to TRBJ1-6; D gene uncertain. CDR1 and CDR2 from the germline V gene are GTSNPN and SVGIG (reference sequence). CDR3 length: 16 residues. Trimming shortened V by 4 bases and J by 0 bases, and 13 bases separated the two germline ends. The chain's CDR3 is CAWKGLLDSYNSPLHF. CDR3 in DNA: TGTGCCTGGAAAGGTCTACTCGACTCCTATAATTCACCCCTCCACTTT.

The rearrangement uses TRBV5-1 and TRBJ2-5; D is ambiguous. The germline CDR1 and CDR2 sequences are SGHRS and YFSETQ. The CDR3 runs 15 residues. V shed 1 base and J shed 0 bases, with 10 bases lying between them. In nucleotides, the CDR3 is TGCGCCAGCAGCTTGCCCGGAGAGTACCAAGAGACCCAGTACTTC. Encoded protein: CASSLPGEYQETQYF.

The chain combines TRBV28 with TRBJ2-7; D remains unclear. CDR1 MDHEN and CDR2 SYDVKM come from the germline V gene. The CDR3 loop spans 14 amino acids. Trimming stripped 5 bases from V and 7 bases from J, with 18 bases between. The CDR3 DNA follows: TGTGCCAGCAGTCCCCGAGCCACCTATAGGGAGCAGTACTTC. Translating it yields CASSPRATYREQYF.

In DNA form, the CDR3 reads TGCGCCAGCAGCCAAGAGGTACCCGCGGGTGCCGAGCAGTACTTC. Translated: CASSQEVPAGAEQYF. The genes are TRBV4-3 and TRBJ2-7; maybe TRBD2 (5 bases). The CDR3 is 15 residues long. Germline V lookup: CDR1 LGHNA, CDR2 YSLEER. The germline V and J ends were trimmed by 0 bases and 6 bases, with 15 bases remaining between them.

This clone is a singleton in its sample. V gene TRBV13 combines with J gene TRBJ2-7; the match to TRBD1 covers 11 bases. This CDR3 has 21 residues. V was pared by 1 base and J by 2 bases, with 19 bases of the junction left unmatched. The germline V gene has CDR1 PRHDT and CDR2 FYEKMQ (reference sequence). The CDR3 coding sequence is TGTGCCAGCAGCTTAGTATACAGCTGGGTTTCCGGGACAGGGGGTACCTACGAGCAGTACTTC. Its protein is CASSLVYSWVSGTGGTYEQYF. Variable domain in full (rest from reference TRBV13 and TRBJ2-7): AAGVIQSPRHLIKEKRETATLKCYPIPRHDTVYWYQQGPGQDPQFLISFYEKMQSDKGSIPDRFSAQQFSDYHSELNMSSLELGDSALYFCASSLVYSWVSGTGGTYEQYFGPGTRLTVT.

The chain joins TRBV6-4 to TRBJ2-7; weak D call: TRBD2 (5 bases). Deletions cut 8 bases from V and 0 bases from J, with 23 bases between. Germline V gives CDR1 MRHNA, CDR2 SNTAGT. This CDR3 contains 17 residues. The CDR3: CASADGGRPVSSYEQYF. The CDR3 DNA is TGTGCCAGCGCGGACGGAGGTCGGCCAGTTAGCTCCTACGAGCAGTACTTC.

This chain joins TRBV7-3 and TRBJ2-6; no clear D. With 5 bases removed from V and 4 bases from J, the gap between germline ends came to 6 bases. The germline V gene encodes CDR1 SGHTA and CDR2 FQGTGA. The CDR3 totals 13 residues. The DNA of the CDR3 is TGTGCCAGCAGCCCCTCGGGGGCCAACGTCCTGACTTTC. It codes for CASSPSGANVLTF. Filled out from reference TRBV7-3 and TRBJ2-6, the complete variable domain reads GAGVSQTPSNKVTEKGKYVELRCDPISGHTALYWYRQSLGQGPEFLIYFQGTGAADDSGLPNDRFFAVRPEGSVSTLKIQRTERGDSAVYLCASSPSGANVLTFGAGSRLTVL.

The chain links TRBV28 to TRBJ1-1, with 7 nucleotides matching TRBD1. The CDR3 loop spans 14 amino acids. The germline V gene encodes CDR1 MDHEN and CDR2 SYDVKM. Unmatched junction bases numbered 10, after V lost 3 bases and J lost 9 bases. The CDR3 DNA is TGTGCCAGCAGTTTGTTGGGACAGCCTTTGAAAGCTTTCTTT. It specifies CASSLLGQPLKAFF.

The CDR3 region has the DNA TGTGCCATCAGACCTGGGGGGCGGGGGGCCACTGAAGCTTTCTTT. This encodes CAIRPGGRGATEAFF. The chain links TRBV10-3 to TRBJ1-1; D possibly corresponds to TRBD1 (6 bases). The CDR3 contains 15 residues. Per the germline V gene, CDR1 is ENHRY and CDR2 is SYGVKD. Trimming took off 6 bases at V and 4 bases at J, with 18 bases between the two ends.

J is TRBJ2-1 and V is TRBV11-2; 8 bases line up with TRBD2. J gave up 5 bases and V 5 bases, and 11 bases lay outside the gene matches. This CDR3 has 16 amino acids. Germline V gene lookup returns CDR1 SGHAT and CDR2 FQNNGV. Here the CDR3 reads CASSGNSGAGNNEQFF. The CDR3 bases are TGTGCCAGCAGCGGAAATAGCGGGGCAGGCAACAATGAGCAGTTCTTC.

This rearrangement joins TRBV14 to TRBJ1-1; 8 nucleotides line up with TRBD1. Trimming cost V 1 base and J 4 bases; bases outside gene matches: 8. This CDR3 contains 16 residues. Germline V CDR1 and CDR2: SGHDN, FVKESK. The CDR3 sequence: CASSQVLTGGGTEAFF. The CDR3 DNA is TGTGCCAGCAGCCAAGTCCTTACAGGGGGGGGCACTGAAGCTTTCTTT.

This clone was seen once. The chain combines TRBV6-6 with TRBJ1-5; D unclear. The CDR3 loop spans 14 amino acids. Germline CDR1 MNHNY, CDR2 SVGAGI (reference sequence). The V and J ends lost 2 bases and 3 bases respectively, with 8 bases between them. This chain's CDR3 is CASSYKQINQPQHF. The CDR3 coding sequence is TGTGCCAGCAGTTACAAACAGATCAATCAGCCCCAGCATTTT.

The genes are TRBV19 and TRBJ2-3, with 10 bases lining up with TRBD2. The germline CDR1 and CDR2 sequences are LNHDA and SQIVND (reference sequence). The junction had 7 bases not matched to a gene; V was cut back by 6 bases and J by 4 bases. This CDR3 spans 15 amino acids. The CDR3 region is CASRLSGRISDTQYF. CDR3 bases: TGTGCCAGTAGGCTTAGCGGGAGGATTTCAGATACGCAGTATTTT.

V and J are TRBV9 and TRBJ2-5; 7 bases match TRBD1. Germline loops: CDR1 SGDLS, CDR2 YYNGEE. This CDR3 contains 14 residues. Trimming at V came to 3 bases and at J to 1 base, leaving 3 bases not matched to a gene. CDR3 DNA: TGTGCCAGCAGCGAGGACAGGACCCAAGAGACCCAGTACTTC. Its translation: CASSEDRTQETQYF.

This clone was picked up a small number of times. The rearrangement links TRBV20-1 to TRBJ1-1, with TRBD1 identical over 7 bases. Germline assignment: CDR1 DFQATT and CDR2 SNEGSKA (reference sequence). The V and J ends lost 5 bases and 7 bases, in that order; junction bases with no gene match: 1. This CDR3 is built from 10 residues. The CDR3 bases are TGCAGTGCTCAGGGGGTTGAAGCTTTCTTT. Protein product: CSAQGVEAFF.

The CDR3 reads CASSYLQGETQYF. CDR3 sequence (DNA): TGTGCCAGCAGTTACTTACAGGGAGAGACCCAGTACTTC. The V gene is TRBV6-5, the J gene TRBJ2-5, with D possibly being TRBD1 (6 bases). Germline V gene lookup returns CDR1 MNHEY and CDR2 SVGAGI. V lost 1 base to trimming and J lost 4 bases, with 7 bases between them. The CDR3 runs to 13 residues.

This chain links TRBV5-1 with TRBJ2-7; 10 bases map to TRBD2. After removal of 2 bases from V and 1 base from J, the junction contained 15 bases not matched to a gene. Germline CDR1 is SGHRS and CDR2 is YFSETQ. This CDR3 is built from 19 residues. CDR3 nucleotide sequence: TGCGCCAGCAGCTTAAGTGGGGGAGCTAGCGGGGGTTATTCCTACGAGCAGTACTTC. Encoded protein: CASSLSGGASGGYSYEQYF.

The chain carries TRBV9 and TRBJ1-1; 7 positions agree with TRBD1. V was clipped by 4 bases and J by 5 bases; unmatched bases: 8. This CDR3 has 14 amino acids. Germline V gives CDR1 SGDLS, CDR2 YYNGEE. The CDR3 coding sequence is TGTGCCAGCAGCAAAGACAGGGTCGGGACTGAAGCTTTCTTT. It yields the protein CASSKDRVGTEAFF.

This sequence joins TRBV13 and TRBJ2-5, with D unresolved. Trimming took off 0 bases at V and 5 bases at J, with 7 bases between the two ends. The CDR3 totals 13 residues. Per germline, CDR1 PRHDT and CDR2 FYEKMQ (reference sequence). CDR3 loop: CASSLGLKETQYF. In nucleotides, the CDR3 is TGTGCCAGCAGCTTAGGACTAAAGGAGACCCAGTACTTC.

The gene calls are TRBV13 and TRBJ2-7, with D perhaps TRBD2 (7 bases). This CDR3 comprises 15 residues. Per germline, CDR1 PRHDT and CDR2 FYEKMQ (reference sequence). V lost 4 bases, J lost 3 bases, and 16 bases lay in between. CDR3 loop: CASSSTHGGLYEQYF. Here the CDR3 DNA reads TGTGCCAGCAGCTCAACCCACGGGGGGCTCTACGAGCAGTACTTC.

V usage is TRBV19 and J usage is TRBJ2-1, with no clear D. CDR3 length: 15 residues. Trimming pared 1 base from V and 1 base from J, leaving 8 bases between. Germline V lookup: CDR1 LNHDA, CDR2 SQIVND (reference sequence). The CDR3 loop reads CASSIVDHSYNEQFF. CDR3 nucleotides: TGTGCCAGTAGTATAGTAGACCATTCCTACAATGAGCAGTTCTTC.